One T cell receptor (beta chain) is described in this entry. Authors' processing steps: Amplified reference gene primers provided the basis for estimating nucleated cell counts. Produced via immunoSEQ multiplex PCR; TCRdb's table is partial and in-frame only. Clone size and V and J calls were adopted from that table, with D and trimming inferred from the DNA. Among about 80,000 clones listed, roughly 85% were seen once. This record comes from a study of blood T cell repertoires in COVID-19. Study as a whole: The United States, Italy and Spain supplied acute and convalescent COVID-19 samples.

This CDR3 spans 18 amino acids. Germline CDR1 LGHDT, CDR2 YNNKEL (reference sequence). Between the trimmed V and J ends, which lost 4 bases and 2 bases, there was a span of 21 bases. This TCR derives from a young man with acute or convalescent COVID-19. This chain connects TRBV3-1 (or the pseudogene TRBV3-2) to TRBJ2-1, with D possibly matching TRBD2 (7 bases). The sample consisted of peripheral blood. CDR3 region: CASSPPRLRGGPYNEQFF. The CDR3 DNA sequence: TGTGCCAGCAGCCCCCCTCGTCTCCGCGGGGGCCCCTACAATGAGCAGTTCTTC.